This T cell receptor beta chain came from a study of CD8 T cells in ankylosing spondylitis. CDR1 is SGHDT and CDR2 is YYEEEE in the germline V gene. This CDR3 is 16 amino acids long. V shed 4 bases, J shed 2 bases, and the junction held 4 bases outside the gene matches. As to this clonotype: Its antigen is still unknown.

Library preparation for TCR beta used quantitative 5'-RACE with molecular barcodes. A single record per CDR3 protein comes from TCRdb applying MiXCR to the 5' RACE reads. The sample lists roughly 400,000 distinct CDR3 sequences, 20% to 25% occurring once. General study findings and limits: A motif in TCR beta, a set of eight highly homologous variants, appeared characteristic of ankylosing spondylitis blood.

The V and J genes are TRBV5-6 and TRBJ2-3; 13 positions match TRBD2. The source material was blood, either unsorted or a sorted T cell fraction (not recorded which). This TCR derives from a male donor with ankylosing spondylitis. CDR3 sequence (DNA): TGTGCCAGCAGCGCCGGGACTAGCGGGATCACAGATACGCAGTATTTT. Encoded protein: CASSAGTSGITDTQYF.